This T cell receptor beta chain is from a study of T cells in localized non-small cell lung cancer. The V gene's germline CDR1 is SGHVT and CDR2 SQSDAQ. J lost 1 base, V lost 3 bases, and 11 bases had no gene match. The CDR3 is 20 residues long. Sequencing was performed with immunoSEQ multiplex PCR; in TCRdb, only in-frame clones are kept and a portion is missing. This sample has roughly 1,700 clones, with around 19% found just once. This clone was detected only a few times. The source of this sequence is a male donor aged 60 or older with stage III squamous cell lung carcinoma. The sequencing used normal lung tissue next to the tumor, collected before any cancer treatment. The chain has TRBV7-4 and TRBJ2-3; 15 bases are a match to TRBD2. The CDR3 reads CASSFGLAGGPVDGTDTQYF. CDR3 DNA sequence: TGTGCCAGCAGCTTCGGACTAGCGGGGGGGCCCGTAGATGGCACAGATACGCAGTATTTT.